The 17 T cell receptor beta chains given below trace back to one sample, sequenced in a study of response to subunit inactivated influenza vaccine. TCRdb re-called the RT-PCR reads with MiXCR, one entry per CDR3 protein. This sample yields roughly 500,000 distinct CDR3 sequences, of which approximately 15% are seen a single time; approximately 3% belongs to the top ten. The starting material was CD4+ T cells sorted from PBMCs, obtained around 2 years after vaccination. The source of these receptors is a man in his fifties or sixties who received an inactivated influenza vaccine.

V and J are TRBV6-1 and TRBJ2-2; unclear D gene. V lost 6 bases and J 2 bases, leaving 16 bases between the germline ends. The CDR3 is made up of 16 amino acids. Germline CDR1 MNHNS, CDR2 SASEGT. The CDR3 region has the DNA TGTGCCAGCAGAAACCCCATGGGAATAAACACCGGGGAGCTGTTTTTT. This encodes CASRNPMGINTGELFF.

There are a few counts of this clonotype. The rearrangement joins TRBV7-3 to TRBJ2-5, with TRBD2 identical over 9 bases. Unmatched junction bases numbered 3, after V lost 1 base and J lost 3 bases. The germline gives CDR1 SGHTA, CDR2 FQGTGA. The CDR3 loop spans 15 amino acids. The CDR3 protein is CASSLMGLAEETQYF. The CDR3 nucleotides are TGTGCCAGCAGCTTAATGGGACTAGCAGAAGAGACCCAGTACTTC.

The J gene is TRBJ2-1, the V gene TRBV18; D call uncertain. The germline V gene encodes CDR1 KGHSH and CDR2 LQKENI. This CDR3 is built from 16 residues. Deletions cut 3 bases from V and 0 bases from J, with 12 bases between. CDR3 protein: CASSPPAMSSYNEQFF. In DNA form, the CDR3 reads TGTGCCAGCTCACCCCCGGCTATGAGCTCCTACAATGAGCAGTTCTTC.

This clonotype was recorded at least ten times. The chain employs TRBV19 and TRBJ1-2; D might be TRBD1 (6 bases). The ends were cut back, 8 bases at V and 5 bases at J, with 18 bases in the middle. CDR3 length: 14 residues. The germline V gene encodes CDR1 LNHDA and CDR2 SQIVND (reference sequence). The CDR3 DNA is TGTGCCAGTTCGGGGGGCCAGGCATTATATGGCTACACCTTC. Translating gives CASSGGQALYGYTF.

This clonotype appeared many times. The chain employs TRBV28 and TRBJ2-1; no reliable D call. CDR1 and CDR2 from the germline V gene are MDHEN and SYDVKM. Trimming left V 1 base short and J 4 bases short, with 11 bases between. This CDR3 region has 15 residues. The CDR3 loop is CASSLSAGSYNEQFF. The CDR3 nucleotides read TGTGCCAGCAGTTTATCGGCAGGATCTTACAATGAGCAGTTCTTC. Full variable domain (rest looked up from reference TRBV28 and TRBJ2-1): DVKVTQSSRYLVKRTGEKVFLECVQDMDHENMFWYRQDPGLGLRLIYFSYDVKMKEKGDIPEGYSVSREKKERFSLILESASTNQTSMYLCASSLSAGSYNEQFFGPGTRLTVL.

This rearrangement joins TRBV20-1 to TRBJ2-7; 11 bases match TRBD2. Germline CDR1 DFQATT, CDR2 SNEGSKA (reference sequence). The CDR3 spans 14 residues. With V trimmed by 4 bases and J by 3 bases, 5 bases remained unmatched. CDR3 in amino acids: CSAILGLADYEQYF. The CDR3 DNA reads TGCAGTGCTATTCTGGGACTAGCGGACTACGAGCAGTACTTC.

This clonotype was detected many times. The chain links TRBV7-8 to TRBJ2-1; D possibly corresponds to TRBD1 (5 bases). Germline CDR1 SGHVS, CDR2 FQNEAQ. Trimming left V 1 base short and J 0 bases short, with 16 bases between. The CDR3 extends over 18 amino acids. The CDR3 DNA sequence: TGTGCCAGCAGCTTAGGGTATTTAGCCCAGGGCTCCTACAATGAGCAGTTCTTC. Translating gives CASSLGYLAQGSYNEQFF. The whole variable domain, filled in from reference TRBV7-8 and TRBJ2-1, reads GAGVSQSPRYKVAKRGQDVALRCDPISGHVSLFWYQQALGQGPEFLTYFQNEAQLDKSGLPSDRFFAERPEGSVSTLKIQRTQQEDSAVYLCASSLGYLAQGSYNEQFFGPGTRLTVL.

The table lists this clonotype with a few counts. The chain joins TRBV5-1 to TRBJ1-1, with TRBD1 matching 9 bases. V lost 5 bases and J lost 4; bases outside the gene matches: 9. This CDR3 is 15 amino acids long. Germline CDR1 SGHRS, CDR2 YFSETQ. The CDR3, as DNA: TGCGCCAGCAGTCAGTTTACAGGGGGCGGCACTGAAGCTTTCTTT. It specifies CASSQFTGGGTEAFF.

The gene calls are TRBV28 and TRBJ1-3, with 7 bases identical to TRBD1. CDR1 MDHEN and CDR2 SYDVKM come from the germline V gene. The CDR3 totals 16 residues. Trimming at V came to 8 bases and at J to 9 bases, leaving 19 bases not matched to a gene. CDR3 nucleotides: TGTGCCAGCCTTACTAAGGCAGGGGGACAGAGAGGCACCATATATTTT. Protein sequence: CASLTKAGGQRGTIYF.

This clonotype was seen only a few times. The rearrangement joins TRBV4-1 to TRBJ2-1; 11 bases match TRBD2. Germline CDR1 and CDR2: MGHRA and YSYEKL. The CDR3 runs 15 residues. The V gene end was trimmed by 3 bases and the J gene end by 6 bases; junction bases not matched to a gene: 4. The chain's CDR3 is CASSQGSGRANEQFF. The CDR3 region has the DNA TGCGCCAGCAGCCAGGGTAGCGGGAGGGCCAATGAGCAGTTCTTC.

This clonotype was observed at least ten times. The V and J genes are TRBV9 and TRBJ2-5; D possibly corresponds to TRBD2 (6 bases). The CDR3 is 16 residues long. Per the germline V gene, CDR1 is SGDLS and CDR2 is YYNGEE. Trimming took off 0 bases at V and 1 base at J, with 13 bases between the two ends. The CDR3 loop is CASSVGEGGLQETQYF. The DNA of the CDR3 is TGTGCCAGCAGCGTAGGTGAGGGAGGACTCCAAGAGACCCAGTACTTC.

The CDR3 DNA reads as TGTGCCAGCAGCTGGGATGGATGGGATGAGCAGTTCTTC. Residues: CASSWDGWDEQFF. The chain uses TRBV11-2 and TRBJ2-1; unclear D gene. Trimming took off 4 bases at V and 8 bases at J, with 12 bases between the two ends. The CDR3 is 13 amino acids. Looked up from germline, CDR1 is SGHAT and CDR2 is FQNNGV. Using reference TRBV11-2 and TRBJ2-1 for the parts outside the CDR3, the full variable domain is EAGVAQSPRYKIIEKRQSVAFWCNPISGHATLYWYQQILGQGPKLLIQFQNNGVVDDSQLPKDRFSAERLKGVDSTLKIQPAKLEDSAVYLCASSWDGWDEQFFGPGTRLTVL.

The V and J genes are TRBV7-2 and TRBJ2-1; 7 nucleotides line up with TRBD2. The CDR3 totals 16 residues. Germline lookup yields CDR1 SGHTA and CDR2 FQGNSA. V gave up 0 bases and J gave up 4 bases; unmatched junction bases: 6. The CDR3 nucleotides read TGTGCCAGCAGCTTAGCTGGCGGGAGTACGTACAATGAGCAGTTCTTC. It is translated as CASSLAGGSTYNEQFF. Looking up the rest from reference TRBV7-2 and TRBJ2-1 gives the full variable domain: GAGVSQSPSNKVTEKGKDVELRCDPISGHTALYWYRQSLGQGLEFLIYFQGNSAPDKSGLPSDRFSAERTGGSVSTLTIQRTQQEDSAVYLCASSLAGGSTYNEQFFGPGTRLTVL.

The chain links TRBV3-1 to TRBJ1-6; D unclear. V shed 2 bases and J shed 10 bases, with 18 bases lying between them. Germline values: CDR1 LGHDT, CDR2 YNNKEL (reference sequence). The CDR3 runs to 16 residues. In nucleotides, the CDR3 is TGTGCCAGCAGCCAATCCTGGGAGAGGGCAGGCTCACCCCTCCACTTT. As protein: CASSQSWERAGSPLHF.

This clonotype was observed a handful of times. This rearrangement joins TRBV5-1 to TRBJ2-1; 9 bases line up with TRBD1. Germline trimming cut 0 bases from V and 7 bases from J; bases unmatched to any gene: 5. The CDR3 spans 15 residues. Looked up from germline, CDR1 is SGHRS and CDR2 is YFSETQ. CDR3 amino acids: CASSLGDRVGNEQFF. In DNA, the CDR3 is TGCGCCAGCAGCTTGGGGGACAGGGTAGGAAATGAGCAGTTCTTC.

This clonotype has more than one count but fewer than ten. The J gene is TRBJ1-5, the V gene TRBV5-1; D is undetermined. V was shortened by 2 bases and J by 5 bases, with 11 bases between the two germline ends. The CDR3 runs 14 residues. Germline V gene data show CDR1 as SGHRS and CDR2 as YFSETQ. The CDR3 here is CASSFGGPDQPQHF. DNA for the CDR3: TGCGCCAGCAGCTTCGGCGGACCAGATCAGCCCCAGCATTTT.

This clonotype turned up a few times. The rearrangement joins TRBV3-1 to TRBJ1-1, with D unresolved. The CDR3 consists of 14 residues. V was shortened by 2 bases and J by 1 base, with 8 bases between the two germline ends. Germline CDR1 and CDR2: LGHDT and YNNKEL (reference sequence). CDR3 in amino acids: CASSQNRRNTEAFF. The CDR3 nucleotides are TGTGCCAGCAGCCAAAACCGAAGGAACACTGAAGCTTTCTTT.